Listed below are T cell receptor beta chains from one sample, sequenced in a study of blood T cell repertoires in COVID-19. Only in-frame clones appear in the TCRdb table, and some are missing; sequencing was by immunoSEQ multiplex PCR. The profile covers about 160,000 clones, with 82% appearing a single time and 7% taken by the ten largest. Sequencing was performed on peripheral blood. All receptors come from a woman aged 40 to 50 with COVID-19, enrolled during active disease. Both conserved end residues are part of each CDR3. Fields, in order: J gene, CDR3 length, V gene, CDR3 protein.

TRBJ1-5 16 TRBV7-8 CASSSRSRGQDQPQHF
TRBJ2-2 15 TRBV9 CASSLRGVNTGELFF
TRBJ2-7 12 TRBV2 CASSGGVSEQYF
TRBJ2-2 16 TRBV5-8 CASSLGAARNTGELFF
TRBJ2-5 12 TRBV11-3 CANIRQEETQYF
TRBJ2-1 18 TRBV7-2 CASSLGLLQTSSYNEQFF
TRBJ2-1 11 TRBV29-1 CSVDRGGEQFF
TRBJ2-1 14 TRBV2 CASRLAGGYNEQFF
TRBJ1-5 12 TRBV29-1 CSVEGEDQPQHF
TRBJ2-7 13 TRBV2 CASSVPPEYEQYF
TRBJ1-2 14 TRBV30 CAWSSDSGGYGYTF
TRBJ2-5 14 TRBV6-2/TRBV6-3 CASSYSRLVETQYF
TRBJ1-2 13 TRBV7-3 CASSFEGNYGYTF